This T cell receptor (beta chain) was observed in a study of T cells in Graves' hyperthyroidism and ophthalmopathy. CDR1 is SQVTM, CDR2 ANQGSEA, per germline. This CDR3 has 14 amino acids. What was amplified from RNA transcripts were TCR beta CDR3 regions. Initially, a first-round RT-PCR of the TCR CDR3 employed the HTBI primer set. TCRdb re-analysed the multiplex PCR reads in MiXCR, keeping a single row per CDR3 protein. The sample holds a few hundred thousand distinct CDR3 sequences, about 45% seen once. The receptor's source is a young woman with Graves' hyperthyroidism. Sequencing was done on a sample of peripheral blood or thyroid tissue (not recorded which). The chain employs TRBV29-1 and TRBJ2-7; the D is unclear. CDR3 region: CSASSLEGYYEQYF. The CDR3 coding sequence is TGCAGTGCCAGCAGCTTGGAAGGGTACTACGAGCAGTACTTC.